These 22 T cell receptor beta chains were sequenced from one sample in a study of cytomegalovirus exposure and HLA in healthy donors. The PCR was carried out with 60 Vbeta primers and 13 Jbeta primers. This table comes from immunoSEQ multiplex PCR, and its TCRdb copy is limited to in-frame clones, with some not included. The ten top clones account for 5.9%, within a sample of approximately 38,000 clones. Sequencing was carried out using PBMCs. These receptors were taken from a human donor in good health.

The rearrangement uses TRBV19 and TRBJ1-4; D remains ambiguous. Germline CDR1 LNHDA, CDR2 SQIVND (reference sequence). The CDR3 runs 16 residues. The ends were cut back, 5 bases at V and 7 bases at J, with 20 bases in the middle. The CDR3 DNA sequence: TGTGCCAGTAGTGCTAGTTCGGCTGGAGTGGGTGAAAAACTGTTTTTT. It codes for CASSASSAGVGEKLFF.

The chain is built from TRBV5-1 and TRBJ1-4; a possible D gene is TRBD1 (5 bases). Germline loops: CDR1 SGHRS, CDR2 YFSETQ. The CDR3 consists of 14 residues. V shed 4 bases and J shed 3 bases, with 10 bases lying between them. CDR3 bases: TGCGCCAGCAGCGCAGGGTCCTCTAATGAAAAACTGTTTTTT. It yields the protein CASSAGSSNEKLFF.

This chain connects TRBV5-1 to TRBJ2-2, with D maybe TRBD2 (7 bases). The CDR3 totals 16 residues. CDR1 and CDR2 from the germline V gene are SGHRS and YFSETQ. Trimming pared 0 bases from V and 5 bases from J, leaving 14 bases between. The CDR3 reads CASSLAGGPGTGELFF. DNA of the CDR3: TGCGCCAGCAGCTTGGCCGGGGGGCCCGGTACCGGGGAGCTGTTTTTT.

The chain carries TRBV10-2 and TRBJ2-7, with TRBD1 matching over 9 bases. Looked up from germline, CDR1 is WSHSY and CDR2 is SAAADI. Trimming took 10 bases from V and 0 from J; bases not matched to a gene: 10. The CDR3 runs to 15 residues. The CDR3 protein is CATKGGTGSSYEQYF. In DNA form, the CDR3 reads TGCGCCACCAAGGGGGGGACAGGGAGCTCCTACGAGCAGTACTTC.

V usage is TRBV7-6 and J usage is TRBJ1-1, with TRBD1 identical over 12 bases. With 5 bases clipped from V and 0 bases from J, the junction kept 13 bases outside the gene matches. Germline V gives CDR1 SGHVS, CDR2 FNYEAQ. This CDR3 comprises 19 residues. CDR3 in amino acids: CASSVGTGGIGLLNTEAFF. The CDR3 region has the DNA TGTGCCAGCAGCGTCGGGACAGGGGGCATTGGACTACTGAACACTGAAGCTTTCTTT. Variable domain in full (rest from reference TRBV7-6 and TRBJ1-1): GAGVSQSPRYKVTKRGQDVALRCDPISGHVSLYWYRQALGQGPEFLTYFNYEAQQDKSGLPNDRFSAERPEGSISTLTIQRTEQRDSAMYRCASSVGTGGIGLLNTEAFFGQGTRLTVV.

This sequence joins TRBV18 and TRBJ1-2, with TRBD1 as a possible D gene (5 bases). Per the germline V gene, CDR1 is KGHSH and CDR2 is LQKENI. This CDR3 has 14 amino acids. The V and J ends lost 5 bases and 5 bases respectively, with 15 bases between them. CDR3 sequence (DNA): TGTGCCAGCTCAGCGCGGGACTCCGGTTATGGCTACACCTTC. This gives the protein CASSARDSGYGYTF.

Note on this clone: One junction end does not reproduce the germline sequence, and a read error may be involved. The J gene is TRBJ1-1, the V gene TRBV30; D is undetermined. Germline loops: CDR1 GTSNPN, CDR2 SVGIG (reference sequence). The length of the CDR3 is 15 residues. CDR3 coding DNA: TGTGCCGGGAGTGTACTTAACAGAGAAAACACTGAAGCTTTCTTT. Its translation: CAGSVLNRENTEAFF. The full variable domain, rest sourced from reference TRBV30 and TRBJ1-1, is SQTIHQWPATLVQPVGSPLSLECTVEGTSNPNLYWYRQAAGRGLQLLFYSVGIGQISSEVPQNLSASRPQDRQFILSSKKLLLSDSGFYLCAGSVLNRENTEAFFGQGTRLTVV.

The rearrangement uses TRBV9 and TRBJ2-1; 9 bases fit TRBD1. V trimming: 3 bases; J trimming: 5 bases; junction bases outside the gene matches: 6. CDR1 SGDLS and CDR2 YYNGEE come from the germline V gene. This CDR3 has 15 residues. The CDR3 here is CASSGGQGLDNEQFF. DNA for the CDR3: TGTGCCAGCAGCGGGGGACAGGGCTTAGACAATGAGCAGTTCTTC.

The chain employs TRBV21-1 and TRBJ1-5; the table's TRBD1 call for D was not verified on the DNA. TRBV21-1 is a listed pseudogene. CDR3 size: 17 residues. Here the CDR3 DNA reads TGTGCCAGCAGCAAAGTGGAGGGGGCAATGAGCAATCAGCCCCAGCATTTT. This translates into CASSKVEGAMSNQPQHF.

V gene TRBV4-1 combines with J gene TRBJ2-2; possible D gene TRBD2, 5 bases. The CDR3 length is 15 residues. The ends were cut back, 4 bases at V and 6 bases at J, with 15 bases in the middle. Germline assignment: CDR1 MGHRA and CDR2 YSYEKL. Here the CDR3 reads CASSPRERAAGELFF. CDR3 DNA: TGCGCCAGCAGCCCCCGGGAAAGGGCGGCCGGGGAGCTGTTTTTT.

The chain links TRBV27 to TRBJ1-4, with TRBD1 matching 10 bases. The CDR3 has 15 amino acids. V lost 4 bases, J lost 5 bases, and 4 bases stayed unmatched. The germline V gene encodes CDR1 MNHEY and CDR2 SMNVEV (reference sequence). The CDR3 DNA sequence: TGTGCCAGCAGTTCATGGACAGGGGGGAATGAAAAACTGTTTTTT. Translated: CASSSWTGGNEKLFF. The variable domain in full, with the rest retrieved from reference TRBV27 and TRBJ1-4, is EAQVTQNPRYLITVTGKKLTVTCSQNMNHEYMSWYRQDPGLGLRQIYYSMNVEVTDKGDVPEGYKVSRKEKRNFPLILESPSPNQTSLYFCASSSWTGGNEKLFFGSGTQLSVL.

With respect to this clone: At one boundary the junction diverges from the germline segment, which might be a read error. The chain has TRBV27 and TRBJ2-1; D gene ambiguous. This CDR3 contains 15 residues. Germline values: CDR1 MNHEY, CDR2 SMNVEV (reference sequence). CDR3 nucleotide sequence: TGTGCCAGCAGTTTAGATGGTAGCTCCGACAATGAGCAGTTCTTC. Translation gives CASSLDGSSDNEQFF.

This chain uses TRBV9 with TRBJ1-2; 8 bases match TRBD1. The J segment lost 9 bases and the V segment lost 4 bases, leaving 14 bases of the junction unmatched. The CDR3 loop spans 15 amino acids. CDR1 and CDR2 (germline): SGDLS, YYNGEE. The CDR3 reads CASSPQDRVGGSYTF. The CDR3 DNA is TGTGCCAGCAGCCCCCAGGACAGGGTGGGGGGGAGCTACACCTTC.

The chain uses TRBV28 and TRBJ1-2; D is uncertain. Trimming left V 6 bases short and J 8 bases short, with 13 bases between. The germline V gene has CDR1 MDHEN and CDR2 SYDVKM. The CDR3 extends over 12 amino acids. Written as DNA, the CDR3 is TGTGCCAGCAGGTCGCAGGCCGGAGGCTACACCTTC. Residues: CASRSQAGGYTF.

This chain connects TRBV5-1 to TRBJ1-2; no clear D gene. This CDR3 contains 15 residues. In germline, CDR1 is SGHRS, CDR2 YFSETQ. Trimming removed 2 bases at V and 0 bases at J, with 11 bases between. DNA of the CDR3: TGCGCCAGCAGCTTAGGCGGAGTGACTAACTATGGCTACACCTTC. It is translated as CASSLGGVTNYGYTF.

In DNA, the CDR3 is TGCAGTGCTAGAGATGCGAGTGAAGCTTTCTTT. It yields the protein CSARDASEAFF. This chain connects TRBV20-1 to TRBJ1-1; D is unclear. In germline, CDR1 is DFQATT, CDR2 SNEGSKA (reference sequence). The CDR3 is 11 residues long. V was shortened by 0 bases and J by 7 bases, with 6 bases between the two germline ends.

DNA of the CDR3: TGCGCCAGCAGCCCAGGGGGCACTGGGGCCAACGTCCTGACTTTC. Translating gives CASSPGGTGANVLTF. The rearrangement links TRBV5-1 to TRBJ2-6, with 8 bases identical to TRBD1. The germline V gene encodes CDR1 SGHRS and CDR2 YFSETQ. V was clipped by 4 bases and J by 2 bases; unmatched bases: 2. The CDR3 sequence is 15 residues long.

This rearrangement joins TRBV7-9 to TRBJ1-2; D uncertain. This CDR3 has 16 amino acids. Trimming left V 4 bases short and J 7 bases short, with 22 bases between. Germline CDR1 is SEHNR and CDR2 is FQNEAQ (reference sequence). The CDR3 spells CASSSTQLLRDPGYTF. The CDR3 coding sequence is TGTGCCAGCAGCTCCACCCAACTTCTCCGGGATCCTGGCTACACCTTC.

This chain connects TRBV28 to TRBJ2-2; D perhaps matches TRBD2 (6 bases). Germline V gives CDR1 MDHEN, CDR2 SYDVKM. The germline V and J ends were trimmed by 2 bases and 7 bases, with 11 bases remaining between them. The CDR3 totals 14 residues. The chain's CDR3 is CASSLRGKVGELFF. Here the CDR3 DNA reads TGTGCCAGCAGTTTACGGGGGAAAGTCGGGGAGCTGTTTTTT.

The chain couples TRBV29-1 to TRBJ2-1; 9 nucleotides agree with TRBD2. The length of the CDR3 is 13 residues. Trimming cost V 6 bases and J 7 bases; bases outside gene matches: 7. Germline V gives CDR1 SQVTM, CDR2 ANQGSEA. The CDR3 DNA sequence: TGCAGCGTAATAGCGGGGGCCCGGAATGAGCAGTTCTTC. It is translated as CSVIAGARNEQFF.

V usage is TRBV30 and J usage is TRBJ1-2; 11 bases align to TRBD1. J was trimmed by 4 bases and V by 3 bases; bases with no gene match: 10. Germline assignment: CDR1 GTSNPN and CDR2 SVGIG (reference sequence). CDR3 length: 16 amino acids. The CDR3 nucleotides read TGTGCCTGGAGGCCCTGGGACAGGGGGAGGGTCTATGGCTACACCTTC. Its translation: CAWRPWDRGRVYGYTF.

V and J are TRBV4-1 and TRBJ1-5; D unclear. CDR3 length: 15 residues. V was cut by 1 base and J by 3 bases, with 10 bases left in between. Germline values: CDR1 MGHRA, CDR2 YSYEKL. The chain's CDR3 is CASSQVEGLNQPQHF. Written as DNA, the CDR3 is TGCGCCAGCAGCCAAGTTGAGGGTCTCAATCAGCCCCAGCATTTT.